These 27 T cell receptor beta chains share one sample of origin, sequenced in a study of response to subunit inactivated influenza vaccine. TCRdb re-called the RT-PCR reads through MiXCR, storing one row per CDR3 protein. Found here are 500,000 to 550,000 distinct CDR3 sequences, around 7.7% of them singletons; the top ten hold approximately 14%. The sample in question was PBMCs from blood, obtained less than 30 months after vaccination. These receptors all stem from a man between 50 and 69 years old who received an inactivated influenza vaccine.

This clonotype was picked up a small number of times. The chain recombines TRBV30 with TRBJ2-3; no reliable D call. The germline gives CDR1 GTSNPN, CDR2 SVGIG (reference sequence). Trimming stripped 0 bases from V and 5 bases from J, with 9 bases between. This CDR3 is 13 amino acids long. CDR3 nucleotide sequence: TGTGCCTGGAGTGTACAAGCCAGAGATACGCAGTATTTT. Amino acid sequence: CAWSVQARDTQYF.

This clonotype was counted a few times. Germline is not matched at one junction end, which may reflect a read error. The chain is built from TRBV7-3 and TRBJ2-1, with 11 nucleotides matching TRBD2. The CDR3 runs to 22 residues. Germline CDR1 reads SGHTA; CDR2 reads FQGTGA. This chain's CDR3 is CASSITHFTSGSRTSSYNEQFF. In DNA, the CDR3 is TGTGCCAGCAGCATAACCCATTTTACTAGCGGGAGCCGGACGAGCTCCTACAATGAGCAGTTCTTC.

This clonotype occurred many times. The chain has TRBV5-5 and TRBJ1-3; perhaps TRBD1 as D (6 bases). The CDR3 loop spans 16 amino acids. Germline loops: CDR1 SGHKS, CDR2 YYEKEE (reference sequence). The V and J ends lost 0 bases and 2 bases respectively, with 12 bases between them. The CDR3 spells CASSLERGATGNTIYF. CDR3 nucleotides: TGTGCCAGCAGCTTGGAGCGGGGGGCGACTGGAAACACCATATATTTT.

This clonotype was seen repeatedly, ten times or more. In DNA form, the CDR3 reads TGTGCCAGCAGCCGAGACAGGAATGAGCAGTTCTTC. It is translated as CASSRDRNEQFF. The chain uses TRBV6-2 or TRBV6-3 and TRBJ2-1; a weak D match, TRBD1 (6 bases). V was cut by 6 bases and J by 7 bases, with 10 bases left in between. In germline, CDR1 is MNHEY, CDR2 SVGEGT. The CDR3 totals 12 residues.

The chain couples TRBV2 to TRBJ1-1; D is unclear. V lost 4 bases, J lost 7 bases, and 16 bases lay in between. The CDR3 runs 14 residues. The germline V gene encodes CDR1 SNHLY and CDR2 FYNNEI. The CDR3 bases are TGTGCCAGCAGTGTCGCAGGACCCGGAGGTGAAGCTTTCTTT. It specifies CASSVAGPGGEAFF.

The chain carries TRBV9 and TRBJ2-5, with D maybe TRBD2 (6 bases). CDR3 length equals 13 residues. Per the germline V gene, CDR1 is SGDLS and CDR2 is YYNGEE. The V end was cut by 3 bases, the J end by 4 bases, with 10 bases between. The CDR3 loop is CASSARDLETQYF. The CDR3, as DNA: TGTGCCAGCAGCGCCCGGGACTTAGAGACCCAGTACTTC.

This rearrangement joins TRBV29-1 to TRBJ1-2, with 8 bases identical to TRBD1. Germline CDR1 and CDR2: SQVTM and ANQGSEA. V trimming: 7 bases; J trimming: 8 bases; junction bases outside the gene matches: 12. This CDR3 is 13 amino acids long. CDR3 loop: CSGRQGMRGGYTF. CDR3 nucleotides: TGCAGCGGTCGACAGGGGATGAGAGGAGGCTACACCTTC. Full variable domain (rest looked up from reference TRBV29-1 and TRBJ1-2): SAVISQKPSRDICQRGTSLTIQCQVDSQVTMMFWYRQQPGQSLTLIATANQGSEATYESGFVIDKFPISRPNLTFSTLTVSNMSPEDSSIYLCSGRQGMRGGYTFGSGTRLTVV.

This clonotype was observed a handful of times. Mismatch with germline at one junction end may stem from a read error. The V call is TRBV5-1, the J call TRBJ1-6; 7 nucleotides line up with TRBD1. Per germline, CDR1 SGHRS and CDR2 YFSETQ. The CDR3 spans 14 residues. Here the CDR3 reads CASNLGTANSPLHF. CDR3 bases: TGCGCCAGCAACTTGGGGACAGCTAATTCACCCCTCCACTTT. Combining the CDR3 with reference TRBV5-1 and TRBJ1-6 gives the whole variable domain KAGVTQTPRYLIKTRGQQVTLSCSPISGHRSVSWYQQTPGQGLQFLFEYFSETQRNKGNFPGRFSGRQFSNSRSEMNVSTLELGDSALYLCASNLGTANSPLHFGNGTRLTVT.

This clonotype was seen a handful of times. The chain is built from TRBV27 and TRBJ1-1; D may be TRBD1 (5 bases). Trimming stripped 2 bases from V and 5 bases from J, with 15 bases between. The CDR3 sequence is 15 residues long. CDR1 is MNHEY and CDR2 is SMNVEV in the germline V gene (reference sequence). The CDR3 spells CASSLNPRVGTEAFF. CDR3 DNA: TGTGCCAGCAGTTTAAACCCCAGGGTGGGAACTGAAGCTTTCTTT.

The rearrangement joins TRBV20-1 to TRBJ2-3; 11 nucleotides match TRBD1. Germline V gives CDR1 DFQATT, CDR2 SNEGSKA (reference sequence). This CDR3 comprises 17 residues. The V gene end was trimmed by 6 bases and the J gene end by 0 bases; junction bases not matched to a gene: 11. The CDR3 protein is CSARRDRGGISTDTQYF. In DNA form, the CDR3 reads TGCAGTGCGCGCCGGGACAGGGGGGGGATAAGCACAGATACGCAGTATTTT.

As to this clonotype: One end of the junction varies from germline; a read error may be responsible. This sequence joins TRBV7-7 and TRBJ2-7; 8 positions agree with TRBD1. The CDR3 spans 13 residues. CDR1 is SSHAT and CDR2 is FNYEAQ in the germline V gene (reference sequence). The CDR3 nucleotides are TGTGCTAGCAGCACAGACAGGGGCGGCGAGCAGTACTTC. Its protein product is CASSTDRGGEQYF.

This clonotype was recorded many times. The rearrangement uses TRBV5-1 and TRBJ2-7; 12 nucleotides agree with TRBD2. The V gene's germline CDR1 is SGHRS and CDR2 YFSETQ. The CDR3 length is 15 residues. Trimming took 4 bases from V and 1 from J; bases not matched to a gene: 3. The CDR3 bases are TGCGCCAGCAGCGCCCTAGCGGGGGGGTCCTACGAGCAGTACTTC. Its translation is CASSALAGGSYEQYF.

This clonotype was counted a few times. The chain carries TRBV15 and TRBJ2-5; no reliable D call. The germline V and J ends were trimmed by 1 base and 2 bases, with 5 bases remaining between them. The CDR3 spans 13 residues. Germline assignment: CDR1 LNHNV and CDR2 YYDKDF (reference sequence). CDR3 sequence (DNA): TGTGCCACCAGCAGAGGACGGCAAGAGACCCAGTACTTC. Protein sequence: CATSRGRQETQYF.

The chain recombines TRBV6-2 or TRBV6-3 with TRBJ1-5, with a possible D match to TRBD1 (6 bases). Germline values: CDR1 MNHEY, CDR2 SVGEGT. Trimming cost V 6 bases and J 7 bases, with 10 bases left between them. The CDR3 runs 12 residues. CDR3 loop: CASRRDRQPQHF. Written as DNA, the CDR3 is TGTGCCAGCAGACGCGACAGGCAGCCCCAGCATTTT.

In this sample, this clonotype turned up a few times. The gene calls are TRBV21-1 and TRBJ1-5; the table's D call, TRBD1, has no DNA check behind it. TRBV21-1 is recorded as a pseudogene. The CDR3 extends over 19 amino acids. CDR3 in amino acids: CASSKALLTGTGGRQPQHF. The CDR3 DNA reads TGTGCCAGCAGCAAAGCCCTCCTAACCGGGACAGGGGGTCGTCAGCCCCAGCATTTT.

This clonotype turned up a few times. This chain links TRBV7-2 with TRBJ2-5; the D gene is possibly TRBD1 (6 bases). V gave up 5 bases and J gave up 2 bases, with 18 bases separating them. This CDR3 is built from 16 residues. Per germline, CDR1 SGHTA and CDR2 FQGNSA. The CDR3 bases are TGTGCCAGCAGCCCCCAGTGGGGGCGGAAACAAGAGACCCAGTACTTC. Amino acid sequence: CASSPQWGRKQETQYF.

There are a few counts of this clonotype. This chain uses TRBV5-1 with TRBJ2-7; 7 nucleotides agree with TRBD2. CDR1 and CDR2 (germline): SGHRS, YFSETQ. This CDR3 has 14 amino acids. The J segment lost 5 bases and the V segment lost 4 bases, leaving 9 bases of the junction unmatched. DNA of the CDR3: TGCGCCAGCAGCCCCGGGGACTACCACCACGAGCAGTACTTC. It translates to CASSPGDYHHEQYF.

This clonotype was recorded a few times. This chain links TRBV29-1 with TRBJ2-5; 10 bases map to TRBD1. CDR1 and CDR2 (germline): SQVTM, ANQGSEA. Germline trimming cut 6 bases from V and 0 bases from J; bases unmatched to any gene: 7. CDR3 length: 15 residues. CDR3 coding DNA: TGCAGCGTCGTCCGGGACAGGGGATACCAAGAGACCCAGTACTTC. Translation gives CSVVRDRGYQETQYF.

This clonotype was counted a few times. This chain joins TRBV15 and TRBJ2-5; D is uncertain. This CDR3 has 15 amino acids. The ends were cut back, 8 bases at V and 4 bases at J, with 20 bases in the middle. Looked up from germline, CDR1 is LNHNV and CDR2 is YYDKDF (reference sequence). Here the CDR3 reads CATRPPTALRETQYF. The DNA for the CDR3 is TGTGCCACCCGTCCTCCAACAGCGTTACGAGAGACCCAGTACTTC.

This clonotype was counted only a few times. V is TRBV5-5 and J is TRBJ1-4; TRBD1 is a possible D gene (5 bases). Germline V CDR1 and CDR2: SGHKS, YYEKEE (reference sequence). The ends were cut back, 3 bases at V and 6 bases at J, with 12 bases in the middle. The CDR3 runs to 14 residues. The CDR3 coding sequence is TGTGCCAGCAGCTCAGAACAGGTTTATGAAAAACTGTTTTTT. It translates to CASSSEQVYEKLFF.

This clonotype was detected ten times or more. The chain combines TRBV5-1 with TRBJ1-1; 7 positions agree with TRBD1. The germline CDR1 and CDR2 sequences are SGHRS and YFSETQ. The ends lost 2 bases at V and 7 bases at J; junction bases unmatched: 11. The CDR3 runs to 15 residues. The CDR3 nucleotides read TGCGCCAGCAGCTTAGGACAGGTCAAAGGGGGTGAAGCTTTCTTT. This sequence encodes CASSLGQVKGGEAFF.

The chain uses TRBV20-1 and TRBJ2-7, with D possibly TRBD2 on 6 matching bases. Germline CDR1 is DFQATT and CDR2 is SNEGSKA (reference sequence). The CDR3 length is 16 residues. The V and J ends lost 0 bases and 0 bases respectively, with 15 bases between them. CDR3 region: CSARDWGLLRSYEQYF. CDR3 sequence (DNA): TGCAGTGCTAGAGATTGGGGACTTCTTCGCTCCTACGAGCAGTACTTC.

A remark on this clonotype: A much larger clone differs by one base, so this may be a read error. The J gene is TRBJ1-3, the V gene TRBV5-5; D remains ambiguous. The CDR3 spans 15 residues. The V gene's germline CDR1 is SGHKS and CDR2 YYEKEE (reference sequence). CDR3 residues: CASSLEGVYGNNIYF. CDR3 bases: TGTGCCAGCAGCTTGGAGGGTGTCTATGGAAACAACATATATTTT.

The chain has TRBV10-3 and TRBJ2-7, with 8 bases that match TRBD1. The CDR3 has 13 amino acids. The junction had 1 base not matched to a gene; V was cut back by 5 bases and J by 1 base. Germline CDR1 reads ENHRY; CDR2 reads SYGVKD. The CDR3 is CAISRDRSYEQYF. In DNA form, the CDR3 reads TGTGCCATCAGTCGGGACAGGTCCTACGAGCAGTACTTC.

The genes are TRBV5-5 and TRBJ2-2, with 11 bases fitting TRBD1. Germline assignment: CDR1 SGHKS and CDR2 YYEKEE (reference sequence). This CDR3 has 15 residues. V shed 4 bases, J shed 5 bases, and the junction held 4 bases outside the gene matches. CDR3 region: CASSGTGGNTGELFF. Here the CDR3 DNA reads TGTGCCAGCAGCGGGACAGGGGGGAATACCGGGGAGCTGTTTTTT. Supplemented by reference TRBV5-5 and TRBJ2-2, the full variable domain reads DAGVTQSPTHLIKTRGQQVTLRCSPISGHKSVSWYQQVLGQGPQFIFQYYEKEERGRGNFPDRFSARQFPNYSSELNVNALLLGDSALYLCASSGTGGNTGELFFGEGSRLTVL.

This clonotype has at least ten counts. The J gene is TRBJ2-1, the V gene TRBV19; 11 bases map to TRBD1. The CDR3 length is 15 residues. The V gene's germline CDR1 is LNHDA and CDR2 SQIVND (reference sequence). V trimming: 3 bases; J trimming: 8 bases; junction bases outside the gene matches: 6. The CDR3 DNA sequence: TGTGCCAGTAGTATCTTTGGACAGGGGGCCTATGAGCAGTTCTTC. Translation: CASSIFGQGAYEQFF.

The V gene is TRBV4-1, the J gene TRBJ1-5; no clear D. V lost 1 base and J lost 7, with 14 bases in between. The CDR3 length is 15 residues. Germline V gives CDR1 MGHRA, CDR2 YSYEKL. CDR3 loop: CASSQGTTSGQPQHF. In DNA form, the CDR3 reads TGCGCCAGCAGCCAAGGGACTACCTCGGGCCAGCCCCAGCATTTT.